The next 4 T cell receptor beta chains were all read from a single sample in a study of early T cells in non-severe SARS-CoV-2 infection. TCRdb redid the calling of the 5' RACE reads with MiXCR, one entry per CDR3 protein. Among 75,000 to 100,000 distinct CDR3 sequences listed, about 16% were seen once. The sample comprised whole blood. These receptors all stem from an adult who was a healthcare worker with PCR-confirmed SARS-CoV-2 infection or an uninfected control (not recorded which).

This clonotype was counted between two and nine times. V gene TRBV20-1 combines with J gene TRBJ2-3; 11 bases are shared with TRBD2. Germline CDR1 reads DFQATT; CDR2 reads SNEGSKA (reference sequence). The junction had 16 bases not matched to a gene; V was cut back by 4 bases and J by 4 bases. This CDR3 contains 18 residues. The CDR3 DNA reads TGCAGTGCTATCTCTAGCGGGAGGTCCCAAGGAGTGGCAGATACGCAGTATTTT. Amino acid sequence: CSAISSGRSQGVADTQYF.

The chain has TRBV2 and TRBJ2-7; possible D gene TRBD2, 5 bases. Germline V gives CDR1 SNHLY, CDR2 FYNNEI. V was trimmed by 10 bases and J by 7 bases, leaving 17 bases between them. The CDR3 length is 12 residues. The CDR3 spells CATIGPEGEQYF. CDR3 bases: TGTGCCACAATCGGGCCCGAGGGTGAGCAGTACTTC.

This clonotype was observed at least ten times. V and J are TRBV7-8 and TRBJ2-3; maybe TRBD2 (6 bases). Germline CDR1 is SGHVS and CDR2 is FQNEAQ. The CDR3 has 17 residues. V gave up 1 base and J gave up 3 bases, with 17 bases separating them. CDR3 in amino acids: CASSLGRAGPVTDTQYF. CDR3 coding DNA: TGTGCCAGCAGCTTAGGGAGGGCCGGTCCGGTAACAGATACGCAGTATTTT.

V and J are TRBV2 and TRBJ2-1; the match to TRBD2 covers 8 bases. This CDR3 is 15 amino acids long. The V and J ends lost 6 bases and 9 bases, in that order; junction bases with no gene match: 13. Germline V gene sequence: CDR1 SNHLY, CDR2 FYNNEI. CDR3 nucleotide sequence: TGTGCCAGCAGGCGGACTAGCTTAAGAAAGGGTGAGCAGTTCTTC. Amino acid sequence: CASRRTSLRKGEQFF.